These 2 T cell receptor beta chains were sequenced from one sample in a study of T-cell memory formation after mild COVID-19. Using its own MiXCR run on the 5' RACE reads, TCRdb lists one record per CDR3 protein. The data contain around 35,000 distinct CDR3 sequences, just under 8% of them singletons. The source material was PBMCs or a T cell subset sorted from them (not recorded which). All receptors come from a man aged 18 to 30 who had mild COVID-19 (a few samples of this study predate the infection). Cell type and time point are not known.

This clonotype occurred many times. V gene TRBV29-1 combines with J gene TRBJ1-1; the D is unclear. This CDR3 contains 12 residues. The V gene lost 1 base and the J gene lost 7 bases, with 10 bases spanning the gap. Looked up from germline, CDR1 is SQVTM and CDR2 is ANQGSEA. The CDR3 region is CSVEVRAIEAFF. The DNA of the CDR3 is TGCAGCGTTGAAGTTAGGGCAATTGAAGCTTTCTTT.

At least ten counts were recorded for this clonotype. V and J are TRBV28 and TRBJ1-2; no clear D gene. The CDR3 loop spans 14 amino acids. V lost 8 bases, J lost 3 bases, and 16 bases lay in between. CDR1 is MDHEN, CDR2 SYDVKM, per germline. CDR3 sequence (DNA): TGTGCCAGCGCGGACCGGACGGTGTACTATGGCTACACCTTC. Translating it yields CASADRTVYYGYTF.